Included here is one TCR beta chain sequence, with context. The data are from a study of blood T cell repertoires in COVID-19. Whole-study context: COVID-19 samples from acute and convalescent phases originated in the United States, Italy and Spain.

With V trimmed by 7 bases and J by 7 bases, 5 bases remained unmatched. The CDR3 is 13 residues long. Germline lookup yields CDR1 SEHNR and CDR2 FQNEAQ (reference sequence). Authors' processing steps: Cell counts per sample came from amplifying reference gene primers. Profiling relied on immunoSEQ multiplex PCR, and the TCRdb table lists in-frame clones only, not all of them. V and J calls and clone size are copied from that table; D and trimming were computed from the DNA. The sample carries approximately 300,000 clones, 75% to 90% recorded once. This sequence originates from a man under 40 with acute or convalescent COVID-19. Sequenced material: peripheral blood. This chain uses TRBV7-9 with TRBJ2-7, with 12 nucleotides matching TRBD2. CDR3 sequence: CASTSLAGGEQYF. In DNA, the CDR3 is TGTGCCAGCACCTCACTAGCGGGAGGAGAGCAGTACTTC.